A selection of T cell receptor beta chains follows, all from one sample in a study of T cell responses to AZD1222 COVID-19 vaccine. Sequencing used immunoSEQ multiplex PCR; TCRdb keeps in-frame clones, though not all of them. The sample carries some 110,000 clones, over 90% recorded once. The material was peripheral blood, obtained on day 0 of AZD1222 vaccination. The source is an adult in good health. Both conserved end residues are trimmed from each CDR3. A D gene is named only where the DNA matches it firmly. Clone size is shown for a subset of rows, as once, few, many or a class of expanded clone.

- - TRBV27 ASSQGGTEAF
TRBD1 once TRBV28 ASRGRRTGAYEQY
TRBD1 once TRBV10-3 AISGGQGARGTEAF
TRBD1 - TRBV7-3 ASSLIGQGATGELF
- - TRBV3-1/TRBV3-2 ASSQDLRVKAYEQY
- - TRBV7-9 ASSSGPLLGYT
- - TRBV6-5 ASRYTSYSYNEQF
- - TRBV11-3 ASSLGPGYEQY
- - TRBV4-2 ASSQGLLNTEAF
TRBD1 - TRBV6-5 ASSRKPGQGGTQY
- - TRBV6-6 ASTHGQGGSPLH
TRBD2 few TRBV2 ASSEDLSGVSQETQY
- once TRBV7-2 ASSNTGYEQY
TRBD2 - TRBV19 ASSRTSGSYNEQF
TRBD1 - TRBV5-1 ASSLDPGGMEGPQH
- - TRBV5-1 ASRDSLSSNYGYT
TRBD1 - TRBV5-1 ASSLAGGQGVHEQY
- - TRBV4-2 ASSQATGLSYNEQF
TRBD1 once TRBV7-9 ASSLQGNNSPLH
- - TRBV5-6 ASTRWDLDNEQF
- - TRBV2 ASSEGGSDTQY
- - TRBV19 ASGQLVSNEQF
- - TRBV5-4 ASSFVIGDTQY
- - TRBV2 AKGGTLTNTGELF
- - TRBV29-1 SVEVRRINQPQH
- - TRBV7-2 ASSLSDPNNSPLH
TRBD2 - TRBV11-2 ASSLTQSSGSSYEQY
- - TRBV5-1 ASSPDLVSSYEQY
- - TRBV5-5 ASSWTPGQGYEQY
- - TRBV10-3 AISEPGSTEAF
- - TRBV2 ASKEGEVSPLH
- - TRBV28 ASRPRRQSSGANVLT
- - TRBV11-2 ASSFAHGNTIY
- - TRBV7-2 ASSGSQGDTQY
- - TRBV7-2 ASSYLPRNYGYT
- - TRBV27 ASRDGTGRDNSPLH
- - TRBV2 ASAAGSATGELF
TRBD1 - TRBV18 ASSPLSIQGDYGYT
- - TRBV27 ASSFRGSNQPQH
- - TRBV6-2/TRBV6-3 ASSFQPPRNQPQH
TRBD2 - TRBV12-3/TRBV12-4 ASSLRENLEQY
- once TRBV27 ASSLFGTVSYEQY
TRBD1 - TRBV20-1 SASPSLGGFREQY
- once TRBV6-2/TRBV6-3 ASSTWRYETQY
- - TRBV5-1 ASSSLQVGTEAF
- once TRBV6-2/TRBV6-3 ASSYSGTVTQY
TRBD2 - TRBV9 ASSPRLAGDSEQY